These 30 T cell receptor beta chains were sequenced from one sample in a study of shared clonotypes between healthy human individuals. Produced via immunoSEQ multiplex PCR; TCRdb's table is partial and in-frame only. The data show some 2.4 million clones, 90% to 95% seen once. Sequences were obtained from naive CD4+ T cells from PBMCs. As for subset: CD45RA+ positively selected. These TCRs come from a man aged 18 to 30 in good health. Some clones in this sample may be carry-over from other donors' samples.

The rearrangement links TRBV7-9 to TRBJ2-1, with 10 bases identical to TRBD2. V was clipped by 8 bases and J by 5 bases; unmatched bases: 9. The CDR3 consists of 15 residues. CDR1 and CDR2 (germline): SEHNR, FQNEAQ (reference sequence). In DNA form, the CDR3 reads TGTGCCAGCGGTTCTAGCGGGAGCTATCACAATGAGCAGTTCTTC. Encoded protein: CASGSSGSYHNEQFF. Looking up the rest from reference TRBV7-9 and TRBJ2-1 gives the full variable domain: DTGVSQNPRHKITKRGQNVTFRCDPISEHNRLYWYRQTLGQGPEFLTYFQNEAQLEKSRLLSDRFSAERPKGSFSTLEIQRTEQGDSAMYLCASGSSGSYHNEQFFGPGTRLTVL.

The chain is built from TRBV5-1 and TRBJ1-5; tentatively, D is TRBD1 (6 bases). The CDR3 loop spans 15 amino acids. Germline CDR1 reads SGHRS; CDR2 reads YFSETQ. Trimming left V 3 bases short and J 4 bases short, with 14 bases between. The CDR3 protein is CASSWGPEPNQPQHF. In DNA form, the CDR3 reads TGCGCCAGCAGCTGGGGGCCGGAACCAAATCAGCCCCAGCATTTT.

The rearrangement joins TRBV19 to TRBJ2-2, with TRBD2 identical over 7 bases. From germline, CDR1 is LNHDA and CDR2 SQIVND (reference sequence). Trimming at V came to 8 bases and at J to 1 base, leaving 7 bases not matched to a gene. The CDR3 spans 15 residues. The CDR3 DNA sequence: TGTGCCAGTTTACGGACTAGGATGAACACCGGGGAGCTGTTTTTT. This codes for CASLRTRMNTGELFF.

This chain uses TRBV9 with TRBJ2-5; TRBD2 aligns across 13 bases. With V trimmed by 4 bases and J by 1 base, 4 bases remained unmatched. In germline, CDR1 is SGDLS, CDR2 YYNGEE. This CDR3 spans 16 amino acids. CDR3: CASSRTSGGRQETQYF. CDR3 DNA: TGTGCCAGCAGCCGGACTAGCGGGGGACGCCAAGAGACCCAGTACTTC.

On this clone: The same CDR3 also results from other DNA sequences found in this sample. The CDR3 region has the DNA TGTGCCAGCAGTCTAAGACTAGCGGGAGTGGGAGAGCAGTACTTC. Translating it yields CASSLRLAGVGEQYF. The chain is built from TRBV28 and TRBJ2-7, with 12 bases lining up with TRBD2. Germline V gene data show CDR1 as MDHEN and CDR2 as SYDVKM. This CDR3 region has 15 residues. Trimming at V came to 5 bases and at J to 7 bases, leaving 9 bases not matched to a gene.

The rearrangement joins TRBV5-1 to TRBJ2-2, with D perhaps matching TRBD1 or TRBD2 (5 bases each). The CDR3 is 17 residues long. V shed 5 bases and J shed 0 bases, with 17 bases lying between them. Germline CDR1 SGHRS, CDR2 YFSETQ. The CDR3 nucleotides read TGCGCCAGCAGGAGGGCAGGGTACCAAACGAACACCGGGGAGCTGTTTTTT. This translates into CASRRAGYQTNTGELFF.

CDR3 in amino acids: CASSLEWDGATQYF. As DNA, the CDR3 is TGCGCCAGCAGCTTGGAGTGGGATGGGGCGACCCAGTACTTC. The chain combines TRBV5-1 with TRBJ2-5; D might be TRBD1 (5 bases). Trimming removed 0 bases from V and 7 bases from J, with 13 bases in between. Germline values: CDR1 SGHRS, CDR2 YFSETQ. The CDR3 is 14 amino acids.

CDR3 nucleotide sequence: TGTGCCAGCGGCGGACAGGGGGGATTCTGGTATGGCTACACCTTC. It codes for CASGGQGGFWYGYTF. The chain combines TRBV28 with TRBJ1-2, with 10 bases fitting TRBD1. V shed 8 bases and J 5 bases; nucleotides not matched to a gene: 11. The CDR3 extends over 15 amino acids. Germline-derived CDR1 and CDR2 are MDHEN and SYDVKM.

The gene calls are TRBV28 and TRBJ2-1, with a possible D match to TRBD1 (6 bases). CDR1 and CDR2 (germline): MDHEN, SYDVKM. The CDR3 sequence is 15 residues long. V was shortened by 5 bases and J by 5 bases, with 16 bases between the two germline ends. CDR3 nucleotide sequence: TGTGCCAGCAGTCAACAAAGAGGGGGAAACAATGAGCAGTTCTTC. Protein sequence: CASSQQRGGNNEQFF. Full variable domain (outside the CDR3, taken from reference TRBV28 and TRBJ2-1): DVKVTQSSRYLVKRTGEKVFLECVQDMDHENMFWYRQDPGLGLRLIYFSYDVKMKEKGDIPEGYSVSREKKERFSLILESASTNQTSMYLCASSQQRGGNNEQFFGPGTRLTVL.

CDR3 protein: CASSERLAGVSSNEQFF. CDR3 coding DNA: TGTGCCAGCAGTGAACGACTAGCGGGAGTTAGTAGCAATGAGCAGTTCTTC. J is TRBJ2-1 and V is TRBV6-4, with 12 bases lining up with TRBD2. Germline CDR1 is MRHNA and CDR2 is SNTAGT. With 3 bases clipped from V and 6 bases from J, the junction kept 9 bases outside the gene matches. CDR3 length equals 17 residues.

A word on this clone: The identical CDR3 is also encoded by other nucleotide sequences in the sample. V gene TRBV9 combines with J gene TRBJ2-2; D not certain. CDR1 is SGDLS and CDR2 is YYNGEE in the germline V gene. The CDR3 consists of 12 residues. Trimming cost V 1 base and J 6 bases, with 4 bases left between them. This CDR3 is CASSVSAGELFF. In DNA form, the CDR3 reads TGTGCCAGCAGCGTAAGCGCCGGGGAGCTGTTTTTT.

The chain recombines TRBV25-1 with TRBJ1-5; D gene uncertain. The CDR3 is 16 residues long. V was clipped by 1 base and J by 7 bases, with 17 bases between them. Per germline, CDR1 MGHDK and CDR2 SYGVNS. Written as DNA, the CDR3 is TGTGCCAGCAGTGAATCTGCCGGGGAGGAGGTACAGCCCCAGCATTTT. Protein sequence: CASSESAGEEVQPQHF. Full variable domain (rest looked up from reference TRBV25-1 and TRBJ1-5): EADIYQTPRYLVIGTGKKITLECSQTMGHDKMYWYQQDPGMELHLIHYSYGVNSTEKGDLSSESTVSRIRTEHFPLTLESARPSHTSQYLCASSESAGEEVQPQHFGDGTRLSIL.

Remarks on this clone: This sample also contains other DNA sequences that code for the same CDR3. The CDR3 DNA is TGCGCCAGCAGCCCTTTGGGCTACAATGAGCAGTTCTTC. Amino acid sequence: CASSPLGYNEQFF. This chain joins TRBV5-1 and TRBJ2-1, with unresolved D. The length of the CDR3 is 13 residues. Germline CDR1 reads SGHRS; CDR2 reads YFSETQ. Trimming shortened V by 4 bases and J by 3 bases, and 8 bases separated the two germline ends.

The chain couples TRBV5-1 to TRBJ1-1; D not certain. The CDR3 runs to 15 residues. Germline CDR1 reads SGHRS; CDR2 reads YFSETQ. Trimming cost V 4 bases and J 1 base, with 14 bases left between them. The CDR3 DNA follows: TGCGCCAGCAGCCGATCGACGTTTGAGAACACTGAAGCTTTCTTT. Translated, it gives CASSRSTFENTEAFF.

V gene TRBV2 combines with J gene TRBJ1-1; D is uncertain. The ends were cut back, 6 bases at V and 4 bases at J, with 12 bases in the middle. Germline V gives CDR1 SNHLY, CDR2 FYNNEI. This CDR3 has 13 amino acids. CDR3 in DNA: TGTGCCAGCAGCGGGCCGGAGAGCACTGAAGCTTTCTTT. It is translated as CASSGPESTEAFF.

The CDR3, as DNA: TGTGCCAGCAGCCCCCGCCAGGGGGCCAACGTCCTGACTTTC. Translated: CASSPRQGANVLTF. The chain couples TRBV7-3 to TRBJ2-6; D is unclear. The CDR3 runs 14 residues. With 5 bases removed from V and 4 bases from J, the gap between germline ends came to 9 bases. Germline V lookup: CDR1 SGHTA, CDR2 FQGTGA.

This sequence joins TRBV28 and TRBJ2-5, with TRBD2 matching 9 bases. This CDR3 spans 16 amino acids. Germline V gene lookup returns CDR1 MDHEN and CDR2 SYDVKM. V was clipped by 3 bases and J by 1 base; unmatched bases: 6. The CDR3 region is CASSLLAGVTQETQYF. The CDR3 coding sequence is TGTGCCAGCAGTTTGTTAGCGGGAGTAACCCAAGAGACCCAGTACTTC.

The chain has TRBV4-2 and TRBJ2-5, with D unclear. The CDR3 covers 13 residues. Germline CDR1 is LGHNA and CDR2 is YNFKEQ. The V and J ends lost 1 base and 1 base respectively, with 4 bases between them. In DNA, the CDR3 is TGTGCCAGCAGCCAAGGTTCCCAAGAGACCCAGTACTTC. Encoded protein: CASSQGSQETQYF.

This clone was detected once. The chain is built from TRBV6-1 and TRBJ1-5; D gene uncertain. Trimming removed 3 bases from V and 4 bases from J, with 22 bases in between. Germline-derived CDR1 and CDR2 are MNHNS and SASEGT. The CDR3 extends over 18 amino acids. The CDR3: CASSDLPGSPLPNQPQHF. CDR3 coding DNA: TGTGCCAGCAGTGACCTCCCCGGGTCCCCCCTCCCAAATCAGCCCCAGCATTTT.

The V call is TRBV5-8, the J call TRBJ1-5, with 10 bases aligning to TRBD1. There are 16 residues in the CDR3. V lost 4 bases to trimming and J lost 3 bases; unmatched junction nucleotides: 7. From germline, CDR1 is SGHTS and CDR2 YDEGEE. CDR3 sequence: CASSPRQGASNQPQHF. Here the CDR3 DNA reads TGTGCCAGCAGCCCCAGACAGGGGGCATCCAATCAGCCCCAGCATTTT.

V is TRBV30 and J is TRBJ2-3; D is possibly TRBD1 (5 bases). V lost 2 bases and J 4 bases, leaving 16 bases between the germline ends. Germline CDR1 GTSNPN, CDR2 SVGIG (reference sequence). CDR3 length: 15 residues. CDR3 amino acids: CAWSPATVGADTQYF. CDR3 in DNA: TGTGCCTGGAGTCCCGCGACAGTTGGCGCAGATACGCAGTATTTT.

This chain joins TRBV28 and TRBJ1-1; D unclear. V lost 7 bases and J lost 2, with 17 bases in between. Germline V gene sequence: CDR1 MDHEN, CDR2 SYDVKM. The CDR3 consists of 15 residues. Here the CDR3 DNA reads TGTGCCAGCAACTGGGTGTGGTCAGGAAACACTGAAGCTTTCTTT. It translates to CASNWVWSGNTEAFF.

This clone was seen a few times. The sample has other DNA sequences that encode this CDR3 too. The chain uses TRBV25-1 and TRBJ1-1; 8 bases are a match to TRBD1. Trimming at V came to 6 bases and at J to 0 bases, leaving 0 bases not matched to a gene. Germline CDR1 reads MGHDK; CDR2 reads SYGVNS. The CDR3 covers 13 residues. CDR3 sequence reads: CASRDRVNTEAFF. In DNA, the CDR3 is TGTGCCAGCAGGGACAGGGTGAACACTGAAGCTTTCTTT.

As to this clone: This sample also contains other DNA sequences that code for the same CDR3. This chain links TRBV2 with TRBJ2-5; 11 nucleotides match TRBD2. Germline assignment: CDR1 SNHLY and CDR2 FYNNEI. CDR3 length: 13 amino acids. J lost 4 bases, V lost 6 bases, and 1 base had no gene match. CDR3 sequence: CASSGLAGETQYF. In nucleotides, the CDR3 is TGTGCCAGCAGCGGACTAGCGGGAGAGACCCAGTACTTC. The full variable domain, with the rest looked up from reference TRBV2 and TRBJ2-5, is EPEVTQTPSHQVTQMGQEVILRCVPISNHLYFYWYRQILGQKVEFLVSFYNNEISEKSEIFDDQFSVERPDGSNFTLKIRSTKLEDSAMYFCASSGLAGETQYFGPGTRLLVL.

The chain recombines TRBV7-2 with TRBJ1-2; 8 nucleotides agree with TRBD1. This CDR3 is 14 amino acids long. The V gene's germline CDR1 is SGHTA and CDR2 FQGNSA. V lost 5 bases and J lost 10; bases outside the gene matches: 12. The CDR3 loop reads CASSDQGALPPYTF. In DNA form, the CDR3 reads TGTGCCAGCAGCGACCAGGGGGCCCTACCACCCTACACCTTC.

The V and J genes are TRBV29-1 and TRBJ1-1; unclear D gene. This CDR3 comprises 12 residues. Trimming removed 6 bases at V and 8 bases at J, with 16 bases between. Per germline, CDR1 SQVTM and CDR2 ANQGSEA. The CDR3 nucleotides read TGCAGCGTGGCCGGGTTTTGGTTAGAAGCTTTCTTT. This encodes CSVAGFWLEAFF.

The J gene is TRBJ1-1, the V gene TRBV28, with 7 bases lining up with TRBD1. Germline lookup yields CDR1 MDHEN and CDR2 SYDVKM. This CDR3 region has 16 residues. With V trimmed by 3 bases and J by 0 bases, 7 bases remained unmatched. In DNA, the CDR3 is TGTGCCAGCAGTTTGGGACAGACGGTCCTGAACACTGAAGCTTTCTTT. Translation gives CASSLGQTVLNTEAFF.

This chain joins TRBV5-6 and TRBJ2-5; D may be TRBD1 or TRBD2 (5 bases each). This CDR3 contains 14 residues. V lost 4 bases to trimming and J lost 5 bases, with 15 bases between them. The germline V gene has CDR1 SGHDT and CDR2 YYEEEE. This CDR3 reads CASSPTGTAETQYF. In nucleotides, the CDR3 is TGTGCCAGCAGCCCAACCGGGACCGCCGAGACCCAGTACTTC.

J is TRBJ2-6 and V is TRBV4-1, with D perhaps matching TRBD1 (5 bases). The CDR3 contains 16 residues. The ends were cut back, 1 base at V and 2 bases at J, with 9 bases in the middle. Germline V gene data show CDR1 as MGHRA and CDR2 as YSYEKL. In DNA, the CDR3 is TGCGCCAGCAGCCAAGGGGAAGGGGCTGGGGCCAACGTCCTGACTTTC. It yields the protein CASSQGEGAGANVLTF.

The V gene is TRBV6-5, the J gene TRBJ2-7; no clear D gene. Trimming shortened V by 0 bases and J by 5 bases, and 11 bases separated the two germline ends. The germline CDR1 and CDR2 sequences are MNHEY and SVGAGI. This CDR3 is 14 amino acids long. CDR3 DNA: TGTGCCAGCAGTTACTCCCTCCCGTGGGACGAGCAGTACTTC. Encoded protein: CASSYSLPWDEQYF.